This TCR beta chain was sequenced during a study of blood T cell repertoires in COVID-19. Per the study methods: How many nucleated cells were present was estimated from reference gene primer amplification. Method: immunoSEQ multiplex PCR; TCRdb's copy keeps in-frame clones and lacks some. V and J calls and clone size follow that table, whereas D and trimming were derived from the DNA. This sample has 250,000 or so clones, with around 89% found just once. Participants reported their clinical history, and cohort assignment relied on those reports. The CDR3 has 18 residues. After removal of 5 bases from V and 0 bases from J, the junction contained 13 bases not matched to a gene. Germline CDR1 and CDR2: LNHDA and SQIVND (reference sequence).

The sequencing input was PBMCs or T cells enriched from blood (not recorded which). The TCR was taken from a middle-aged man who had recovered from COVID-19. The V call is TRBV19, the J call TRBJ1-5; 7 bases align to TRBD1. DNA for the CDR3: TGTGCCAGTAGTCCCGGGACAGCGATTTGGGATAGCAATCAGCCCCAGCATTTT. Its translation: CASSPGTAIWDSNQPQHF.